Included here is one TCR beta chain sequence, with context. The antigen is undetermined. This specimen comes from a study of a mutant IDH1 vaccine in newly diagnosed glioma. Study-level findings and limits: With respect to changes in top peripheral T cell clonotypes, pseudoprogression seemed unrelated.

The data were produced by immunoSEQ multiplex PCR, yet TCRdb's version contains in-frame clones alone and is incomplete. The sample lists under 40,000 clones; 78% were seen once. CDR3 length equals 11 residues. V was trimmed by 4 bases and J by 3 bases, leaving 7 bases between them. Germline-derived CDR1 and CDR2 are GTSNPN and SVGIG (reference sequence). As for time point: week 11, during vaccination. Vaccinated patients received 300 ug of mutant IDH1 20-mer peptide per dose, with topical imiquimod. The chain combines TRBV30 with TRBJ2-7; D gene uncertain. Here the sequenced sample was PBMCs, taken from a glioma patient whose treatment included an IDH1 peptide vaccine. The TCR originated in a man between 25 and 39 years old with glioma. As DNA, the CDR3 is TGTGCCTGGACGACACGCTACGAGCAGTACTTC. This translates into CAWTTRYEQYF.